What follows are 18 T cell receptor beta chains derived from one specimen sequenced in a study of T cell responses to AZD1222 COVID-19 vaccine. Method: immunoSEQ multiplex PCR; TCRdb's copy keeps in-frame clones and lacks some. The sample yields over 100,000 clones, about nine tenths seen once. Sequenced here: peripheral blood, sampled on day 0 of AZD1222 vaccination. All receptors derive from an adult in good health.

Only one count was recorded for this clone. V usage is TRBV5-4 and J usage is TRBJ1-1; D possibly corresponds to TRBD1 (6 bases). The V end lost 1 base, the J end lost 8 bases, and 9 bases lay between the germline ends. The CDR3 is 12 residues long. Germline CDR1 SGHNT, CDR2 YYREEE (reference sequence). The CDR3: CASSLQGLEAFF. CDR3 DNA: TGTGCCAGCAGCTTGCAGGGGCTGGAAGCTTTCTTT.

The genes are TRBV19 and TRBJ1-3; D is unresolved. Looked up from germline, CDR1 is LNHDA and CDR2 is SQIVND (reference sequence). The V end lost 1 base, the J end lost 0 bases, and 7 bases lay between the germline ends. The CDR3 runs 15 residues. Here the CDR3 reads CASSIVAGSGNTIYF. CDR3 bases: TGTGCCAGTAGTATAGTCGCCGGCTCTGGAAACACCATATATTTT.

This sequence joins TRBV7-2 and TRBJ2-7; 9 bases are a match to TRBD1. The V and J ends lost 3 bases and 6 bases, in that order; junction bases with no gene match: 3. Germline values: CDR1 SGHTA, CDR2 FQGNSA. This CDR3 is built from 13 residues. Written as DNA, the CDR3 is TGTGCCAGCAGCTTCGTGGACAGGGGCGAGCAGTACTTC. It encodes CASSFVDRGEQYF.

The CDR3 loop reads CASSLLGEETQYF. As DNA, the CDR3 is TGTGCCAGCAGCCTTCTCGGGGAAGAGACCCAGTACTTC. The chain recombines TRBV11-2 with TRBJ2-5; D may be TRBD2 (5 bases). This CDR3 contains 13 residues. V dropped 5 bases and J dropped 3 bases, with 10 bases sitting between them. The germline gives CDR1 SGHAT, CDR2 FQNNGV.

The chain recombines TRBV11-2 with TRBJ2-7; 9 positions agree with TRBD1. Germline V gene sequence: CDR1 SGHAT, CDR2 FQNNGV. Losses at the gene ends were 1 base for V and 5 bases for J; bases not matched to a gene: 6. The CDR3 has 15 residues. This CDR3 is CASSLVTGGRDEQYF. Here the CDR3 DNA reads TGTGCCAGCAGCTTAGTAACAGGGGGCCGGGACGAGCAGTACTTC.

V is TRBV6-5 and J is TRBJ1-3; 7 bases fit TRBD1. The CDR3 is 16 amino acids. Germline V lookup: CDR1 MNHEY, CDR2 SVGAGI. Unmatched junction bases numbered 12, after V lost 2 bases and J lost 8 bases. Here the CDR3 reads CASSYGRGQGGDTIYF. In nucleotides, the CDR3 is TGTGCCAGCAGTTACGGAAGGGGGCAGGGGGGAGACACCATATATTTT.

The chain joins TRBV5-1 to TRBJ1-5; D is uncertain. V was trimmed by 0 bases and J by 0 bases, leaving 10 bases between them. CDR1 is SGHRS, CDR2 YFSETQ, per germline. This CDR3 has 16 amino acids. CDR3 amino acids: CASSLDGPDSNQPQHF. CDR3 nucleotides: TGCGCCAGCAGCTTGGACGGACCCGATAGCAATCAGCCCCAGCATTTT.

V usage is TRBV29-1 and J usage is TRBJ1-1, with TRBD1 as a possible D gene (5 bases). Trimming cost V 0 bases and J 3 bases, with 11 bases left between them. Germline V gives CDR1 SQVTM, CDR2 ANQGSEA. The CDR3 is made up of 14 amino acids. As DNA, the CDR3 is TGCAGCGTTGAAGAGGGGGGGGTCGACACTGAAGCTTTCTTT. Translated, it gives CSVEEGGVDTEAFF.

The chain is built from TRBV20-1 and TRBJ1-1; D not resolved. Germline V gene sequence: CDR1 DFQATT, CDR2 SNEGSKA (reference sequence). V lost 4 bases, J lost 1 base, and 4 bases lay in between. This CDR3 contains 11 residues. CDR3 protein: CSAIANTEAFF. CDR3 nucleotides: TGCAGTGCTATAGCGAACACTGAAGCTTTCTTT.

The J gene is TRBJ2-1, the V gene TRBV18; 9 nucleotides line up with TRBD2. With V trimmed by 4 bases and J by 5 bases, 3 bases remained unmatched. The germline CDR1 and CDR2 sequences are KGHSH and LQKENI. This CDR3 spans 14 amino acids. The CDR3 protein is CASSLAGVNNEQFF. The CDR3, as DNA: TGTGCCAGCTCACTAGCGGGGGTTAACAATGAGCAGTTCTTC.

This clone was detected only once. This chain uses TRBV7-2 with TRBJ1-1; TRBD1 aligns across 8 bases. There are 13 residues in the CDR3. V lost 6 bases and J lost 4; bases outside the gene matches: 4. Germline CDR1 reads SGHTA; CDR2 reads FQGNSA. The CDR3 region has the DNA TGTGCCAGCAGGACTACAGGGGGCACTGAAGCTTTCTTT. This encodes CASRTTGGTEAFF.

The chain recombines TRBV4-3 with TRBJ2-5, with TRBD1 identical over 10 bases. The V and J ends lost 2 bases and 2 bases, in that order; junction bases with no gene match: 5. CDR3 size: 16 residues. Germline CDR1 is LGHNA and CDR2 is YSLEER. The CDR3 DNA reads TGCGCCAGCAGCCAATCAGGACAGGGGGGACAAGAGACCCAGTACTTC. Translation gives CASSQSGQGGQETQYF.

The chain combines TRBV6-1 with TRBJ1-1; D gene unclear. The CDR3 runs 13 residues. Looked up from germline, CDR1 is MNHNS and CDR2 is SASEGT. V lost 2 bases, J lost 3 bases, and 7 bases lay in between. The CDR3, as DNA: TGTGCCAGCAGTGAACAGTCTTACACTGAAGCTTTCTTT. Protein sequence: CASSEQSYTEAFF.

The rearrangement uses TRBV10-3 and TRBJ1-1; D is ambiguous. This CDR3 contains 14 residues. The V and J ends lost 2 bases and 8 bases respectively, with 15 bases between them. CDR1 is ENHRY and CDR2 is SYGVKD in the germline V gene. CDR3: CAISESRPPAEAFF. The CDR3 DNA reads as TGTGCCATCAGTGAGAGTCGGCCTCCCGCGGAAGCTTTCTTT.

This clone was recorded once. V usage is TRBV18 and J usage is TRBJ1-3; 10 bases agree with TRBD1. V shed 3 bases and J 4 bases; nucleotides not matched to a gene: 6. The CDR3 covers 16 residues. CDR1 KGHSH and CDR2 LQKENI come from the germline V gene. The CDR3 here is CASSPSTGGKGNTIYF. The DNA for the CDR3 is TGTGCCAGCTCACCCTCGACAGGGGGCAAAGGAAACACCATATATTTT.

The CDR3 spells CASSPQVGNTEAFF. CDR3 nucleotide sequence: TGCGCCAGCAGCCCCCAGGTCGGTAACACTGAAGCTTTCTTT. The V call is TRBV5-1, the J call TRBJ1-1, with D hard to call. CDR1 is SGHRS, CDR2 YFSETQ, per germline. This CDR3 contains 14 residues. Trimming removed 4 bases at V and 2 bases at J, with 12 bases between. The full variable domain, completed using reference TRBV5-1 and TRBJ1-1, is KAGVTQTPRYLIKTRGQQVTLSCSPISGHRSVSWYQQTPGQGLQFLFEYFSETQRNKGNFPGRFSGRQFSNSRSEMNVSTLELGDSALYLCASSPQVGNTEAFFGQGTRLTVV.

The chain is built from TRBV5-6 and TRBJ2-7, with no clear D. There are 13 residues in the CDR3. V lost 6 bases to trimming and J lost 4 bases, with 14 bases between them. CDR1 and CDR2 (germline): SGHDT, YYEEEE. CDR3 coding DNA: TGTGCCAGCACCCGCCTGTCTGGGTACGAGCAGTACTTC. Protein sequence: CASTRLSGYEQYF.

This rearrangement joins TRBV5-1 to TRBJ1-4, with TRBD1 identical over 7 bases. The CDR3 extends over 15 amino acids. Trimming took 4 bases from V and 0 from J; bases not matched to a gene: 3. In germline, CDR1 is SGHRS, CDR2 YFSETQ. CDR3 sequence reads: CASSPGTATNEKLFF. As DNA, the CDR3 is TGCGCCAGCAGCCCGGGGACAGCAACTAATGAAAAACTGTTTTTT.